This TCR beta chain stems from a study of OX40 agonist ivuxolimab in advanced cancers. General study findings and limits: Compared with CD4+, CD8+ T cells on average had more expanded clones. Certain nonresponding patients likewise had low normalized T-cell clonal expansion.

Sequencing used immunoSEQ multiplex PCR; TCRdb keeps in-frame clones, though not all of them. The sample records about 71,000 clones, roughly nine tenths being singletons. With respect to this clone: Its antigen is unidentified.

CDR1 and CDR2 from the germline V gene are SGHKS and YYEKEE (reference sequence). Trimming removed 5 bases from V and 4 bases from J; junction bases left unmatched: 11. The CDR3 extends over 15 amino acids. The sequencing here drew on CD4+ or CD8+ T cells sorted from blood, taken in a trial of the OX40 agonist ivuxolimab. This chain uses TRBV5-5 with TRBJ1-2; 7 bases map to TRBD1. This sequence was found in an adult with an advanced solid tumor such as melanoma, head and neck, liver or kidney cancer. The CDR3 DNA follows: TGTGCCAGCAGTATAACCGGGACAGCGATCTATGGCTACACCTTC. Translating it yields CASSITGTAIYGYTF.